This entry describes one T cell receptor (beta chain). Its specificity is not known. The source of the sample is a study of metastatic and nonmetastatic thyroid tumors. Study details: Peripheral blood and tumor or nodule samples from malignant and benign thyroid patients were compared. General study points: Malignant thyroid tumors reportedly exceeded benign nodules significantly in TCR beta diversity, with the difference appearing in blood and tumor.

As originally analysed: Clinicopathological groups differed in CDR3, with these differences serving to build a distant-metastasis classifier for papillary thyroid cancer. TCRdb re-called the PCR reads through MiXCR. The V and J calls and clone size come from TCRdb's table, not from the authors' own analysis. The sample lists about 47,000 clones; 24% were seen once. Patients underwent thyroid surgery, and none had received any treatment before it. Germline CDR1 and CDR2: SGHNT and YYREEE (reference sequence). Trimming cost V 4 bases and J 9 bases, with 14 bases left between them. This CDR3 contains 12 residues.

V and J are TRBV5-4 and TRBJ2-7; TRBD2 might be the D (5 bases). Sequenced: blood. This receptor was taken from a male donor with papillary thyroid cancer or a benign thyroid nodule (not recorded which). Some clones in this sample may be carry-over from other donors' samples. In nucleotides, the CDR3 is TGTGCCAGCAGCGCCTCTATCGGGATGCAGTACTTC. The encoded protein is CASSASIGMQYF.